This T cell receptor (beta chain) was identified in a study of beta chain features in type 1 diabetes. Study context: In age, gender and cell yields, patients were similar to healthy donors. Study-wide results and limits: TCRB CDR3 length was moderately but significantly reduced in all four CD4+ subsets of Type 1 diabetes patients. Possibly, sequencing cDNA over-represented cells that had high TCR expression levels.

Notes on this clone: Its specificity is not known.

The authors took one heparinised blood draw, averaging roughly 120 mL, from each donor. The germline V gene has CDR1 SGHTA and CDR2 FQGNSA. The CDR3 spans 14 residues. Trimming took 5 bases from V and 4 from J, leaving 12 bases between them. Every bit of the isolated RNA underwent reverse transcription, so sequencing read expressed TCRB transcripts. Assay: immunoSEQ multiplex PCR; the TCRdb copy retains only in-frame clones and omits some. Of 630,000 or so clones listed, about 14% are singletons. Sequencing was done on a sample of naive CD4+ T cells from blood. The origin of this receptor is a man between 18 and 29 years old with type 1 diabetes. This sequence joins TRBV7-2 and TRBJ2-1; TRBD2 is a possible D gene (5 bases). The CDR3 sequence: CASSLNEGYNEQFF. In DNA, the CDR3 is TGTGCCAGCAGCCTCAACGAGGGATACAATGAGCAGTTCTTC. Full variable domain (rest looked up from reference TRBV7-2 and TRBJ2-1): GAGVSQSPSNKVTEKGKDVELRCDPISGHTALYWYRQSLGQGLEFLIYFQGNSAPDKSGLPSDRFSAERTGGSVSTLTIQRTQQEDSAVYLCASSLNEGYNEQFFGPGTRLTVL.